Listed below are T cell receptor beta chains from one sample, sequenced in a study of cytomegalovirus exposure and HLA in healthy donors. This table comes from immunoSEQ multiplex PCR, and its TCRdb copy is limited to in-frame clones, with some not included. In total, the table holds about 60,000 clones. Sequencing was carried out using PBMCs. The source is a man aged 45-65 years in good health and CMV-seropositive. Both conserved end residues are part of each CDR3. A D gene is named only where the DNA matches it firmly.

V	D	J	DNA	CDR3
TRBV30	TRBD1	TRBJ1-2	TGTGCCCGGGACAGGGCGCGGGGCTACACCTTC	CARDRARGYTF
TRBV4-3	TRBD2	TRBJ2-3	TGCGCCAGCAGCCAAGATTGGGAGGGCTCAGATACGCAGTATTTT	CASSQDWEGSDTQYF
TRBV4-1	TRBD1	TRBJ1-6	TGCGCCAGCAGCCATCTCGGGACAGGGGTTACTTCACCCCTCCACTTT	CASSHLGTGVTSPLHF
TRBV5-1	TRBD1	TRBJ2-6	TGCGCCAGCAGCTTTGGGCAGACAGGGGGCAGTGGGGCCAACGTCCTGACTTTC	CASSFGQTGGSGANVLTF
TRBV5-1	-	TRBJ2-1	TGCGCCAGCAGATTAGAGGGCCATGAGCAGTTCTTC	CASRLEGHEQFF
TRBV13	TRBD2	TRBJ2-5	TGTGCCAGCAGCTTAAGGACTAGCGGTCAGGAGACCCAGTACTTC	CASSLRTSGQETQYF
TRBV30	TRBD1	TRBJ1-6	TGTGCCTGGAGTTCCGGGACAGGGCCCTCACCCCTCCCCTTT	CAWSSGTGPSPLPF
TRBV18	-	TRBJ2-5	TGTGCCAGCTCACAGGGAGGAGAGCGGGAGACCCAGTACTTC	CASSQGGERETQYF
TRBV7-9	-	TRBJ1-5	TGTGCCAGCAGCTTGGAGAGTAGCAATCAGCCCCAGCATTTT	CASSLESSNQPQHF
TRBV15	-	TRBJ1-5	TGTGCCACCAGCAGGAGGGGAGGGGATGATAGTCAGCCCCAGCATTTT	CATSRRGGDDSQPQHF
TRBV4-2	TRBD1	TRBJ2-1	TGTGCCAGCAGCTTACGACAGGGGGCCTACAATGAGCAGTTCTTC	CASSLRQGAYNEQFF
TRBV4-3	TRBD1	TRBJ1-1	TGCGCCAGCAGCCTGATGGGACAGGGTAACACTGAAGCTTTCTTT	CASSLMGQGNTEAFF
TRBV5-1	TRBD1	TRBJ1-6	TGCGCCAGCAGCGAGGGACAGGGAAATAATTCACCCCTCCACTTT	CASSEGQGNNSPLHF
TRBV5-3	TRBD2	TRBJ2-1	TGTGCCAGAAGCCAGGGACTAGCGGCCTACAATGAGCAGTTCTTC	CARSQGLAAYNEQFF
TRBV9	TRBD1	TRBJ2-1	TGTGCCAGCAGCGTAGTTGGGACAGGATCCTACAATGAGCAGTTCTTC	CASSVVGTGSYNEQFF
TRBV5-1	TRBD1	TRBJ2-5	TGCGCCAGCAGCTCAAACTCAGGGGGCGCTGAGACCCAGTACTTC	CASSSNSGGAETQYF
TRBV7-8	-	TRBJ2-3	TGTGCCAGCAGCTTAGAGCAGGCGGGGGATACGCAGTATTTT	CASSLEQAGDTQYF
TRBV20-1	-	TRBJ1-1	TGCAGTGCCCTTCGTTACACTGAAGCTTTCTTT	CSALRYTEAFF
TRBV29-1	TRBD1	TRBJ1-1	TGCAGCGGCGGACAGGTGAACACTGAAGCTTTCTTT	CSGGQVNTEAFF
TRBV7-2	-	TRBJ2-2	TGTGCCAGCAGCTTAGCAGGGGGGGGGACCGGGGAGCTGTTTTTT	CASSLAGGGTGELFF
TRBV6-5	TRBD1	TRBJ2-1	TGTGCCAGCAGTTACTTCCCGGGACAGGGGAACAATGAGCAGTTCTTC	CASSYFPGQGNNEQFF
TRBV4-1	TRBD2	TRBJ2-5	TGCGCCAGCAGCCAACCCCGGGGGGAGCAGTACTTC	CASSQPRGEQYF
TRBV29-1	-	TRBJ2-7	TGCAGCGTCCGGGACACCGCCTACGAGCAGTACTTC	CSVRDTAYEQYF
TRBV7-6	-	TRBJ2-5	TGTGCCAGCAGCTTGGGAAAGGGGGGGGTCCAAGAGACCCAGTACTTC	CASSLGKGGVQETQYF
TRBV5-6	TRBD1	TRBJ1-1	TGTGCCAGCAGCTTGGGGACAGGCCTGAACACTGAAGCTTTCTTT	CASSLGTGLNTEAFF
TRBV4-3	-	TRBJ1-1	TGCGCCAGCAGCCAAGGGGGCCTGAACACTGAAGCTTTCTTT	CASSQGGLNTEAFF
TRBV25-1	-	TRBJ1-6	TGTGCCAGCAGTGAAAGTATCTATAATTCACCCCTACACTTT	CASSESIYNSPLHF
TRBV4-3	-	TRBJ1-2	TGCGCCAGCAGCCGATTCGGGAAGGGTGACTATGGCTACACCTTC	CASSRFGKGDYGYTF
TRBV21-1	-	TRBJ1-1	TGTGCCAGCAGCCGCGGTCGATTT	CASSRGRF
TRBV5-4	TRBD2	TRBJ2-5	TGTGCCAGCAGCTGGACTAGCGGGAGCAAGCAAGAGACCCAGTACTTC	CASSWTSGSKQETQYF
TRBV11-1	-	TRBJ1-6	TGTGCCAGCAGCTTAACCCCAGGGGAATCACCCCTCCACTTT	CASSLTPGESPLHF
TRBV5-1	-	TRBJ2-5	TGCGCCAGCAGCTTGGCTCTAGCGCACCAAGAGACCCAGTACTTC	CASSLALAHQETQYF
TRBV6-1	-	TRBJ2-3	TGTGCCAGCAGTGAGCTAATAGAACCCGATACGCAGTATTTT	CASSELIEPDTQYF
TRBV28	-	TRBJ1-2	TGTGCCAGCAGTTTGGGCGGGACTGGGGACTATGGCTACACCTTC	CASSLGGTGDYGYTF
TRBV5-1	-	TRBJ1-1	TGCGCCAGCAGCTTGCAGGCCAACACTGAAGCTTTCTTT	CASSLQANTEAFF
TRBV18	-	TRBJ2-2	TGTGCCAGCTCACCAGGGCAGAGCACCGGGGAGCTGTTTTTT	CASSPGQSTGELFF
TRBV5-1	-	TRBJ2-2	TGCGCCAGCAGCTTGAGGCAGGGCTTCACCGGGGAGCTGTTTTTT	CASSLRQGFTGELFF
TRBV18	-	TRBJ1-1	TGTGCCAGCTCACCTACTACAGGGAACACTGAAGCTTTCTTT	CASSPTTGNTEAFF
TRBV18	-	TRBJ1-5	TGTGCCAGCTCAAAACAGGGCGGATATGGCAATCAGCCCCAGCATTTT	CASSKQGGYGNQPQHF
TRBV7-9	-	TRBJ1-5	TGTGCCAGCAGCCGGATAGGGGGTCAGCCCCAGCATTTT	CASSRIGGQPQHF
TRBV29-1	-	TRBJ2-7	TGCAGCGTTGGCCTTCAGAACTCCTACGAGCAGTACTTC	CSVGLQNSYEQYF
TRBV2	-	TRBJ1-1	TGTGCCAGCAGTGTGAGTGAAGCTTTCTTT	CASSVSEAFF
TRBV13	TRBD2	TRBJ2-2	TGTGCCAGCAGCTCCCGACTAGCGGGAGAAACCGGGGAGCTGTTTTTT	CASSSRLAGETGELFF
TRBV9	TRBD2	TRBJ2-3	TGTGCCAGCAGCCCAGCGGGAGGGCGGGGAGATACGCAGTATTTT	CASSPAGGRGDTQYF
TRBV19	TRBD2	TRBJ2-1	TGTGCCAGTAGTATGGGGGGGACCAATGAGCAGTTCTTC	CASSMGGTNEQFF
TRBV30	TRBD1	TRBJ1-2	TGTGCCTGGAGCTTAGACAGGGGAGTGGCGGACTATGGCTACACCTTC	CAWSLDRGVADYGYTF
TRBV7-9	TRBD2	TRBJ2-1	TGTGCCAGCAGCTCCCATGGATCCCCGGGGGGTGAGCAGTTCTTC	CASSSHGSPGGEQFF
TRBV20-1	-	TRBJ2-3	TGCAGTGCTAGCAACTTAGATACGCAGTATTTT	CSASNLDTQYF
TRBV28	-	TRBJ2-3	TGTGCCAGCAGCCCGAGGGGGGGCGGCACAGATACGCAGTATTTT	CASSPRGGGTDTQYF
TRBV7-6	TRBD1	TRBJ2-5	TGTGCCAGCAGCCGGACAGGGGGAAAGACCCAGTACTTC	CASSRTGGKTQYF
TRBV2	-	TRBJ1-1	TGTGCCAGCAGCCCGGACATCAACACTGAAGCTTTCTTT	CASSPDINTEAFF
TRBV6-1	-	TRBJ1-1	TGTGCCAGCAGTGTACCCACTCGGGACACTGAAGCTTTCTTT	CASSVPTRDTEAFF
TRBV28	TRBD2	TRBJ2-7	TGTGCCAGCAGCCCTACCGGGACTAGCGAAAGAGGGTACTTC	CASSPTGTSERGYF
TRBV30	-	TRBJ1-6	TGTGCCTGGAGTGACCGGGCCGTTACTAGTTCACCCCTCCACTTT	CAWSDRAVTSSPLHF
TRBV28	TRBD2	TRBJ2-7	TGTGCCAGCAGTTCTTCCGCGGCGGGAGCAAACGAGCAGTACTTC	CASSSSAAGANEQYF
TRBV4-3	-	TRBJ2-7	TGCGCCAGCAGCCAAACGACCGGAGTCGCCTACGAGCAGTACTTC	CASSQTTGVAYEQYF
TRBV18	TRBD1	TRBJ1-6	TGTGCCAGCTCTCCGGGACAGCTTAATTCACCCCTCCACTTT	CASSPGQLNSPLHF